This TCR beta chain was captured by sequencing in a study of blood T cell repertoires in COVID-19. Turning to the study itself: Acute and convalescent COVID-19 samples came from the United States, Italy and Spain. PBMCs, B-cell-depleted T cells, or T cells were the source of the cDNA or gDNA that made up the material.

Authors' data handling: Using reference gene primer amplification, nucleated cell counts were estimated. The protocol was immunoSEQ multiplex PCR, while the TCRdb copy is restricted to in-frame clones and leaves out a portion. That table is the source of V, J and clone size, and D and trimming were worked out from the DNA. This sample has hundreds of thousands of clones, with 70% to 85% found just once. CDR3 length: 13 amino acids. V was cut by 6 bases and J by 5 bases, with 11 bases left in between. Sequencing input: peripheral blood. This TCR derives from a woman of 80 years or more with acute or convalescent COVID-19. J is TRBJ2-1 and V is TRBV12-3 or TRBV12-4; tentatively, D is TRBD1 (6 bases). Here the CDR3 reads CASRGDTHNEQFF. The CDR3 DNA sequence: TGTGCCAGCAGAGGGGACACCCACAATGAGCAGTTCTTC.